These 8 T cell receptor beta chains originate from one sample sequenced in a study of CD4 T cells in relation to SARS-CoV-2 and coronaviruses (dated by TCRdb to the early 2020s). The library was prepared using the immunoSEQ multiplex PCR assay. TCRdb's version of the immuneACCESS table is confined to in-frame rearrangements and falls short of the full clone set. An unresolved V gene accounts for under half of the shortfall where checked; the remainder is of unknown origin. Counted in this sample were around 28,000 clones; 65% to 80% of them appeared once. The top ten constitute 3% to 3.5% of the sample. The antigens these receptors bind are not known. Sequenced sample: memory CD4+ T cells from PBMCs, cultured in vitro. The intended sense of this specimen's cell subset or site label: memory (non-naive) CD4+ T cells. Receptors originate from an adult with COVID-19.

In its sample, this clone is medium-sized (0.01 to 0.1%). This chain connects TRBV6-2 or TRBV6-3 to TRBJ2-1; D call uncertain. Germline CDR1 is MNHEY and CDR2 is SVGEGT. Trimming stripped 3 bases from V and 5 bases from J, with 2 bases between. The length of the CDR3 is 11 residues. The CDR3 protein is CASSYDNEQFF. CDR3 bases: TGTGCCAGCAGTTATGACAATGAGCAGTTCTTC.

This clone has more than one count but fewer than ten. The chain links TRBV19 to TRBJ2-2; 9 positions match TRBD1. Germline V gene lookup returns CDR1 LNHDA and CDR2 SQIVND (reference sequence). Trimming cost V 4 bases and J 6 bases; bases outside gene matches: 18. The CDR3 spans 19 residues. The CDR3: CASSNSRDPGQGYSGELFF. As DNA, the CDR3 is TGTGCCAGTAGTAATTCCCGAGACCCAGGACAGGGGTATTCCGGGGAGCTGTTTTTT.

The chain has TRBV4-2 and TRBJ2-2; the match to TRBD2 covers 9 bases. The CDR3 extends over 15 amino acids. Trimming at V came to 3 bases and at J to 6 bases, leaving 5 bases not matched to a gene. Germline-derived CDR1 and CDR2 are LGHNA and YNFKEQ. CDR3 nucleotide sequence: TGTGCCAGCAGCCAGGCCGGGACTAGCTCCGGGGAGCTGTTTTTT. Translated: CASSQAGTSSGELFF.

The table lists this clone with a few counts. The V gene is TRBV6-1, the J gene TRBJ2-1, with 9 bases fitting TRBD2. After removal of 2 bases from V and 9 bases from J, the junction contained 8 bases not matched to a gene. Germline CDR1 is MNHNS and CDR2 is SASEGT. The CDR3 extends over 15 amino acids. CDR3 region: CASSEKGLASREQFF. As DNA, the CDR3 is TGTGCCAGCAGTGAAAAGGGACTAGCTTCTCGTGAGCAGTTCTTC.

The chain couples TRBV7-8 to TRBJ2-5; 7 positions match TRBD1. Germline V gene lookup returns CDR1 SGHVS and CDR2 FQNEAQ. CDR3 size: 15 residues. V lost 5 bases to trimming and J lost 6 bases; unmatched junction nucleotides: 12. This CDR3 reads CASSLTGQAMQTQYF. CDR3 bases: TGTGCCAGCAGCCTCACCGGACAGGCGATGCAGACCCAGTACTTC. Based on the CDR3 plus reference TRBV7-8 and TRBJ2-5, the full variable domain is GAGVSQSPRYKVAKRGQDVALRCDPISGHVSLFWYQQALGQGPEFLTYFQNEAQLDKSGLPSDRFFAERPEGSVSTLKIQRTQQEDSAVYLCASSLTGQAMQTQYFGPGTRLLVL.

V and J are TRBV18 and TRBJ2-5, with TRBD2 matching 12 bases. CDR3 length equals 16 residues. Germline V gene data show CDR1 as KGHSH and CDR2 as LQKENI. V gave up 0 bases and J gave up 3 bases; unmatched junction bases: 2. The DNA of the CDR3 is TGTGCCAGCTCACCACCACCTAGCGGGAGGGAAGAGACCCAGTACTTC. Translated, it gives CASSPPPSGREETQYF. Full variable domain (outside the CDR3, taken from reference TRBV18 and TRBJ2-5): NAGVMQNPRHLVRRRGQEARLRCSPMKGHSHVYWYRQLPEEGLKFMVYLQKENIIDESGMPKERFSAEFPKEGPSILRIQQVVRGDSAAYFCASSPPPSGREETQYFGPGTRLLVL.

The chain carries TRBV28 and TRBJ2-5; D is ambiguous. The V and J ends lost 3 bases and 2 bases respectively, with 10 bases between them. Germline V CDR1 and CDR2: MDHEN, SYDVKM. The CDR3 runs 14 residues. This CDR3 reads CASSFLTDQETQYF. CDR3 bases: TGTGCCAGCAGTTTTCTCACAGATCAAGAGACCCAGTACTTC.

The rearrangement links TRBV4-2 to TRBJ2-5, with 7 bases that match TRBD2. Germline V gene data show CDR1 as LGHNA and CDR2 as YNFKEQ. The CDR3 contains 15 residues. V lost 0 bases to trimming and J lost 5 bases; unmatched junction nucleotides: 6. The CDR3 coding sequence is TGTGCCAGCAGCCAAGAGGGAGGGGCACGGGAGACCCAGTACTTC. It yields the protein CASSQEGGARETQYF.